This T cell receptor beta chain was obtained from a study of T-cell memory formation after mild COVID-19. The ends were cut back, 4 bases at V and 2 bases at J, with 14 bases in the middle. CDR1 is LGHNA and CDR2 is YNFKEQ in the germline V gene. This CDR3 is 16 amino acids long. One entry per CDR3 protein results from TCRdb running MiXCR on the 5' RACE reads. Here the sample spans 250,000 to 350,000 distinct CDR3 sequences, 15% to 20% being singletons. This clonotype was seen a few times. Its target is not known. Study conclusions and caveats: Contracting CD8+ clones were enriched in EMRA, CD4+ mainly in CM and EM. Unconfirmed was the SARS-CoV-2 specificity of second-wave clones that peaked on day 37.

The chain recombines TRBV4-2 with TRBJ1-4, with D unclear. The sequence came from a man between 18 and 29 years old who had mild COVID-19 (a few samples of this study predate the infection). Cell type and time point are not known. Input material: PBMCs or a T cell subset sorted from them (not recorded which). The CDR3 reads CASSRGTEGTNEKLFF. In DNA, the CDR3 is TGTGCCAGCAGCCGAGGCACTGAGGGTACTAATGAAAAACTGTTTTTT.